These T cell receptor beta chains were read from a single sample in a study of blood T cell repertoires in COVID-19. The method was immunoSEQ multiplex PCR; TCRdb's version includes in-frame clones alone and lacks a portion of them. The sample has approximately 130,000 clones, 80% seen once. The sequencing input was peripheral blood. The receptors shown here come from a human donor in a cohort sampled during active COVID-19. CDR3s include the opening cysteine and the closing phenylalanine or tryptophan. Each record gives: V gene, D gene, CDR3 length, clone size, J gene, CDR3 protein, CDR3 DNA. The D gene is left open where the match is weak. Rows may omit the clone size; those that give it use once, few, many or a size class.

V gene: TRBV19
D gene: TRBD1
CDR3 length: 17
clone size: .
J gene: TRBJ1-3
CDR3 protein: CASSLLGQGISGNTIYF
CDR3 DNA: TGTGCCAGTAGTCTCCTCGGACAGGGGATCTCTGGAAACACCATATATTTT

V gene: TRBV9
D gene: .
CDR3 length: 13
clone size: few
J gene: TRBJ1-1
CDR3 protein: CASSVLGDTEAFF
CDR3 DNA: TGTGCCAGCAGCGTGTTAGGGGATACTGAAGCTTTCTTT

V gene: TRBV10-3
D gene: TRBD2
CDR3 length: 16
clone size: few
J gene: TRBJ2-7
CDR3 protein: CAISEGLAGVAYEQYF
CDR3 DNA: TGTGCCATCAGTGAGGGACTAGCGGGAGTGGCCTACGAGCAGTACTTC

V gene: TRBV19
D gene: TRBD1
CDR3 length: 14
clone size: .
J gene: TRBJ1-2
CDR3 protein: CASTQGLANYGYTF
CDR3 DNA: TGTGCCAGTACACAGGGGTTAGCTAACTATGGCTACACCTTC

V gene: TRBV4-3
D gene: .
CDR3 length: 15
clone size: .
J gene: TRBJ2-5
CDR3 protein: CASSHTRDTRLTQYF
CDR3 DNA: TGCGCCAGCAGCCACACTCGGGACACCCGATTGACCCAGTACTTC

V gene: TRBV3-1/TRBV3-2
D gene: TRBD1
CDR3 length: 14
clone size: .
J gene: TRBJ1-5
CDR3 protein: CASSTGQGGLPQHF
CDR3 DNA: TGTGCCAGCAGCACGGGACAGGGAGGTCTTCCCCAGCATTTT

V gene: TRBV18
D gene: .
CDR3 length: 11
clone size: .
J gene: TRBJ1-1
CDR3 protein: CASSPEKQAFF
CDR3 DNA: TGTGCCAGCTCACCAGAAAAGCAAGCTTTCTTT

V gene: TRBV9
D gene: TRBD1
CDR3 length: 15
clone size: .
J gene: TRBJ2-3
CDR3 protein: CASSVGQGSTDTQYF
CDR3 DNA: TGTGCCAGCAGCGTAGGACAGGGCAGCACAGATACGCAGTATTTT

V gene: TRBV2
D gene: TRBD1
CDR3 length: 12
clone size: few
J gene: TRBJ2-3
CDR3 protein: CASSRQGDTQYF
CDR3 DNA: TGTGCCAGCAGCCGACAGGGGGATACGCAGTATTTT

V gene: TRBV11-3
D gene: TRBD1
CDR3 length: 14
clone size: .
J gene: TRBJ1-1
CDR3 protein: CASSFRGSYTEAFF
CDR3 DNA: TGTGCCAGCAGCTTCAGGGGGAGCTACACTGAAGCTTTCTTT

V gene: TRBV5-1
D gene: TRBD1
CDR3 length: 14
clone size: .
J gene: TRBJ1-1
CDR3 protein: CASSLARGRREAFF
CDR3 DNA: TGCGCCAGCAGCTTGGCCAGGGGGCGCAGGGAAGCTTTCTTT

V gene: TRBV30
D gene: .
CDR3 length: 17
clone size: .
J gene: TRBJ2-2
CDR3 protein: CALTGFSSGYHTGELFF
CDR3 DNA: TGTGCCTTGACAGGGTTCTCTAGCGGGTATCACACCGGGGAGCTGTTTTTT

V gene: TRBV28
D gene: .
CDR3 length: 12
clone size: .
J gene: TRBJ1-3
CDR3 protein: CASSLWRDTIYF
CDR3 DNA: TGTGCCAGCAGTTTATGGAGGGACACCATATATTTT

V gene: TRBV6-5
D gene: .
CDR3 length: 13
clone size: .
J gene: TRBJ1-5
CDR3 protein: CASRAAINQPQHF
CDR3 DNA: TGTGCCAGCAGGGCAGCGATCAATCAGCCCCAGCATTTT

V gene: TRBV6-5
D gene: .
CDR3 length: 15
clone size: many
J gene: TRBJ1-3
CDR3 protein: CASSILPAGDVDIYF
CDR3 DNA: TGTGCCAGCAGTATTCTCCCCGCGGGGGACGTAGACATATATTTT

V gene: TRBV9
D gene: .
CDR3 length: 16
clone size: few
J gene: TRBJ1-6
CDR3 protein: CASSVASGQFNSPLHF
CDR3 DNA: TGTGCCAGCAGCGTAGCTTCCGGACAGTTTAATTCACCCCTCCACTTT